This T cell receptor (beta chain) was sequenced in a study of T cell responses to AZD1222 COVID-19 vaccine. Points from the study as a whole: Clonal diversity was possibly underestimated, and the donors were mostly white British, with more females. Recipients of two AZD1222 doses showed rising Spike-specific TCR breadth and depth. Spike was spanned by vaccine-associated CD4 TCRs, with dominance at 160-218 and 743-854.

V shed 5 bases and J shed 4 bases, with 12 bases lying between them. From germline, CDR1 is MNHEY and CDR2 SVGAGI. There are 14 residues in the CDR3. This clone was seen a single time. Its antigen is still unknown. Method: immunoSEQ multiplex PCR; TCRdb's copy keeps in-frame clones and lacks some. The sample comprises over 100,000 clones, approximately 90% of which are singletons, and 8% to 9.5% rests with the top ten. This chain uses TRBV6-5 with TRBJ1-5; D remains unclear. The sample here was peripheral blood, taken on day 0 of AZD1222 vaccination. The sequence was collected from an adult in good health. CDR3 nucleotide sequence: TGTGCCAGCAGTCCCGGGCGTCGGAATCAGCCCCAGCATTTT. As protein: CASSPGRRNQPQHF.